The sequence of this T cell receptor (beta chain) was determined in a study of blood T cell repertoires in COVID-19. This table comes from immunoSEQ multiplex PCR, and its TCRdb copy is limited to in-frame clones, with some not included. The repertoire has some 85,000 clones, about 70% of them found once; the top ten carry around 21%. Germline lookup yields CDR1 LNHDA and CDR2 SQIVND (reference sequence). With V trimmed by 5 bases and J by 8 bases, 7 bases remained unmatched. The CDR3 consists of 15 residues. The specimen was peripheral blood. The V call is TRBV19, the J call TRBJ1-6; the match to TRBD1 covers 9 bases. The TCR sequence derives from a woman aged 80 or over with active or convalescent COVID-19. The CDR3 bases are TGTGCCAGTAGTCCCTCACGGGACAGGGATTCACCCCTCCACTTT. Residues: CASSPSRDRDSPLHF. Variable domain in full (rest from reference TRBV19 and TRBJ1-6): DGGITQSPKYLFRKEGQNVTLSCEQNLNHDAMYWYRQDPGQGLRLIYYSQIVNDFQKGDIAEGYSVSREKKESFPLTVTSAQKNPTAFYLCASSPSRDRDSPLHFGNGTRLTVT.